This T cell receptor (beta chain) was identified in a study of blood T cell repertoires in COVID-19. Overall study: Both acute and convalescent COVID-19 samples were obtained from the United States, Italy and Spain.

Participant ages covered roughly 18 to 89 years across about two dozen US areas. What the recovered Cohort 3 donors had was two negative PCRs, clearance, or symptom resolution. TCRdb keeps only in-frame clones here, not all; method: immunoSEQ multiplex PCR. The sample includes approximately 230,000 clones, 86% of them seen just once. J was trimmed by 7 bases and V by 1 base; bases with no gene match: 8. The CDR3 is made up of 16 amino acids. Germline CDR1 is MNHNS and CDR2 is SASEGT. Sequencing was done on a sample of PBMCs or T cells enriched from blood (not recorded which). The gene calls are TRBV6-1 and TRBJ1-1, with 11 bases identical to TRBD1. The TCR sequence derives from a man in his late teens or twenties who had recovered from COVID-19. CDR3 sequence reads: CASSEELGTGGNEAFF. Written as DNA, the CDR3 is TGTGCCAGCAGTGAAGAGTTAGGGACAGGGGGGAATGAAGCTTTCTTT.